This T cell receptor beta chain appears in the sequencing data of a study of metastatic and nonmetastatic thyroid tumors. Overall study context: Repertoires of blood and of tissue (tumor or nodule) from malignant and benign thyroid patients were compared. Study-wide points: It was reportedly found that TCR beta diversity was significantly higher in malignant thyroid tumors than in benign nodules, a difference seen in both blood and tumor samples.

Per germline, CDR1 SNHLY and CDR2 FYNNEI. Deletions cut 4 bases from V and 10 bases from J, with 11 bases between. This CDR3 contains 12 residues. This clone was detected many times. Its matching antigen is unknown. Source study methods: The study built a papillary thyroid cancer distant-metastasis classifier from CDR3 differences across clinicopathological groups. TCRdb redid the clone calls on the PCR reads using MiXCR. TCRdb's processing, not the study's, gives the V and J calls here. The table includes approximately 15,000 clones, approximately 19% detected once. Thyroid surgery was preceded by no treatment in any patient.

The genes are TRBV2 and TRBJ2-1, with D unclear. This TCR was recovered from a female donor with papillary thyroid cancer or a benign thyroid nodule (not recorded which). Some clones in this sample may be carry-over from other donors' samples. Sequenced sample: blood. The CDR3 nucleotides are TGTGCCAGCAGTGTTTTCCCCCGGGAGCAGTTCTTC. The encoded protein is CASSVFPREQFF.